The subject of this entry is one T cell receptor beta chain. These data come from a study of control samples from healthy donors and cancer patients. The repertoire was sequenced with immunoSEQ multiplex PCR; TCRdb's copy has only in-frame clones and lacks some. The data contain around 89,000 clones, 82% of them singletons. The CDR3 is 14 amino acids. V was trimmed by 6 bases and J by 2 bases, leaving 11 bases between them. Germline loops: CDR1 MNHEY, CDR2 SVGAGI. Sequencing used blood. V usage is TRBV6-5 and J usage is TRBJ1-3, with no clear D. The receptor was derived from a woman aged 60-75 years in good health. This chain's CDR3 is CASSSRNPGNTIYF. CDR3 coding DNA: TGTGCCAGCAGCTCCAGGAATCCTGGAAACACCATATATTTT.